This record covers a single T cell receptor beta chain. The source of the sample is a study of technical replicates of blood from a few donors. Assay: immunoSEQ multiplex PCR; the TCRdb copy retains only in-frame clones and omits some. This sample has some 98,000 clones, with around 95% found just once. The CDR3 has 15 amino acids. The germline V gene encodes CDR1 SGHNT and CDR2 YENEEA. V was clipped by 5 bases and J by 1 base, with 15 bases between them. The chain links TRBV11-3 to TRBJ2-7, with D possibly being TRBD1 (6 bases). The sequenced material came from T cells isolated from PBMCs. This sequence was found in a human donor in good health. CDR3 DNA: TGTGCCAGCAGCAACTACAGGGTTGGATCCTACGAGCAGTACTTC. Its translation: CASSNYRVGSYEQYF.